These T cell receptor beta chains were read from a single sample in a study of shared clonotypes between healthy human individuals. TCRdb's copy holds only in-frame clones and misses some; the assay was immunoSEQ multiplex PCR. Of around 2.5 million clones listed, approximately 94% are singletons. The sequenced material came from naive CD4+ T cells from PBMCs. The receptors here all came from a man between 18 and 35 years old in good health. Some clones in this sample may be carry-over from other donors' samples. The CDR3 runs from the conserved cysteine through the conserved F or W. D genes are given only for firm matches. Size is stated for part of the rows, as once, few or many counts, or as a class when the clone is expanded.

>TRBJ2-1|TRBD1|.|TRBV2
TGTGCCAGCGGCCGGACAGGGGTCCACAATGAGCAGTTCTTC
CASGRTGVHNEQFF
>TRBJ1-1|.|.|TRBV27
TGTGCCAGCAGTTTAGGGGGGCGGTGGACTGAAGCTTTCTTT
CASSLGGRWTEAFF
>TRBJ2-5|TRBD2|.|TRBV14
TGTGCCAGCAGCCAAGGATTGCTAGCGGGAGGGGCAGAAGAGACCCAGTACTTC
CASSQGLLAGGAEETQYF
>TRBJ2-5|.|.|TRBV18
TGTGCCAGCTCACCGCGCGTGGGACAAGAGACCCAGTACTTC
CASSPRVGQETQYF
>TRBJ2-7|.|.|TRBV9
TGTGCCAGCAGCGCGGGAGTAACCCCCTACGAGCAGTACTTC
CASSAGVTPYEQYF
>TRBJ1-5|.|once|TRBV6-6
TGTGCCAGCAGTTACCTCCAGGGGCCCCAGCATTTT
CASSYLQGPQHF
>TRBJ1-6|.|.|TRBV28
TGTGCCAGCAGTAGGCCTAATTCACCCCTCCACTTT
CASSRPNSPLHF
>TRBJ2-5|TRBD2|.|TRBV5-1
TGCGCCAGCAGCTTCGGGGTAGCGGGAGTAGGAGAGACCCAGTACTTC
CASSFGVAGVGETQYF
>TRBJ1-4|.|.|TRBV7-9
TGTGCCAGCAGCTCTCAGGGGTCTGAAAAACTGTTTTTT
CASSSQGSEKLFF
>TRBJ2-3|TRBD1|.|TRBV5-1
TGCGCCAGCAGGGGACAGGTCACAGATACGCAGTATTTT
CASRGQVTDTQYF
>TRBJ2-1|.|.|TRBV5-1
TGCGCCAGCAGCTTGGCGGGCCGACAGGGAGCGGGGAATGAGCAGTTCTTC
CASSLAGRQGAGNEQFF
>TRBJ1-2|TRBD1|.|TRBV6-5
TGTGCCAGCAGAGCCGGGACAGAGGACTATGGCTACACCTTC
CASRAGTEDYGYTF
>TRBJ2-3|TRBD1|.|TRBV11-1
TGTGCCAGCAGCTTACGGAGACAGGGCCTCACAGATACGCAGTATTTT
CASSLRRQGLTDTQYF
>TRBJ2-2|.|.|TRBV9
TGTGCCAGCAGCGTAGTAGCGAACACCGGGGAGCTGTTTTTT
CASSVVANTGELFF
>TRBJ2-3|TRBD1|once|TRBV7-9
TGTGCCAGCAGCGACAGGGGGCGGCAAGATACGCAGTATTTT
CASSDRGRQDTQYF
>TRBJ1-2|TRBD1|.|TRBV6-5
TGTGCCAGCAGTGCGACCTGGGACAGGGGTGGCTACACCTTC
CASSATWDRGGYTF
>TRBJ2-5|.|.|TRBV5-1
TGCGCCAGCAGCTTTACAGGGCTGGGAGAGACCCAGTACTTC
CASSFTGLGETQYF
>TRBJ1-1|.|.|TRBV9
TGTGCCAGCAGCGTGACACCGATGAACACTGAAGCTTTCTTT
CASSVTPMNTEAFF
>TRBJ2-7|TRBD1|.|TRBV29-1
TGCAGCGTTGAAGAGCGGACAGGGGCAAGGGAGCAGTACTTC
CSVEERTGAREQYF
>TRBJ2-1|TRBD2|.|TRBV7-9
TGTGCCAGCAGCCCAGACGGACTAGCGGGCTACAATGAGCAGTTCTTC
CASSPDGLAGYNEQFF
>TRBJ2-7|.|.|TRBV7-2
TGTGCCAGCAGCTTCAACCGGGACGGTCTCTACGAGCAGTACTTC
CASSFNRDGLYEQYF
>TRBJ2-3|TRBD1|.|TRBV7-2
TGTGCCAGCAGCCTCAATCCGGGACAGGGGGCAGATACGCAGTATTTT
CASSLNPGQGADTQYF
>TRBJ1-4|TRBD1|.|TRBV14
TGTGCCAGCAGCCATCGAACAGGGGGGAATGAAAAACTGTTTTTT
CASSHRTGGNEKLFF
>TRBJ1-6|TRBD1|.|TRBV7-9
TGTGCCAGCAGTTGGGGACAGGGCTCCTATAATTCACCCCTCCACTTT
CASSWGQGSYNSPLHF
>TRBJ1-4|.|.|TRBV6-6
TGTGCCAGCCGGTCAGGGAATGAAAAACTGTTTTTT
CASRSGNEKLFF
>TRBJ1-2|.|.|TRBV7-2
TGTGCCAGCAGCTTAGGGACCTCTAACTATGGCTACACCTTC
CASSLGTSNYGYTF
>TRBJ1-2|.|.|TRBV5-6
TGTGCCAGCAGCTTGCAGGGGATTGGTGGCTACACCTTC
CASSLQGIGGYTF
>TRBJ2-7|.|.|TRBV29-1
TGCAGCGTTGAAGGCCAGGGGGGGTACGAGCAGTACTTC
CSVEGQGGYEQYF
>TRBJ2-3|TRBD1|once|TRBV7-7
TGTGCCAGCAGTTATGCCAGGGGGGATACGCAGTATTTT
CASSYARGDTQYF
>TRBJ1-4|TRBD1|.|TRBV18
TGTGCCAGCTCACCAGTCGGACAGGGTACGACTAATGAAAAACTGTTTTTT
CASSPVGQGTTNEKLFF
>TRBJ1-1|.|.|TRBV27
TGTGCCAGTCCCGGACTGGAGAACACTGAAGCTTTCTTT
CASPGLENTEAFF
>TRBJ2-7|.|once|TRBV9
TGTGCCAGCAGCGGGACGGTTTCCTACGAGCAGTACTTC
CASSGTVSYEQYF
>TRBJ1-5|.|.|TRBV9
TGTGCCAGCAGCGTAGGGTTCGGTCAGCCCCAGCATTTT
CASSVGFGQPQHF
>TRBJ1-2|.|.|TRBV6-1
TGTGCCAGCAGTGAGCAGGGGTATGGCTACACCTTC
CASSEQGYGYTF
>TRBJ2-3|TRBD1|once|TRBV5-8
TGTGCCAGCAGCTTGGGACAGGGCTGGACAGATACGCAGTATTTT
CASSLGQGWTDTQYF
>TRBJ1-2|.|once|TRBV19
TGTGCCAGTAGTATTATTGGGGCAAGAGGCTACACCTTC
CASSIIGARGYTF
>TRBJ2-3|.|.|TRBV27
TGTGCCAGCAGTTTAGGTTTCACGCGGGGCACAGATACGCAGTATTTT
CASSLGFTRGTDTQYF
>TRBJ2-7|.|.|TRBV4-3
TGCGCCAGCAGCCAAGAGCGTCAGGCGTCCTACGAGCAGTACTTC
CASSQERQASYEQYF
>TRBJ1-4|.|.|TRBV5-1
TGCGCCAGCAGCTTGGGACGTCCAACTAATGAAAAACTGTTTTTT
CASSLGRPTNEKLFF
>TRBJ2-3|TRBD2|.|TRBV15
TGTGCCACCAGCAGAGACCTAGCGGGAGGGATAGATACGCAGTATTTT
CATSRDLAGGIDTQYF
>TRBJ2-2|.|.|TRBV7-3
TGTGCCAGCAGCGCGGTGGGCACCGGGGAGCTGTTTTTT
CASSAVGTGELFF
>TRBJ2-5|.|once|TRBV19
TGTGCCAGCTGTCTCAGGGGAGGAGAGACCCAGTACTTC
CASCLRGGETQYF
>TRBJ2-2|.|once|TRBV5-1
TGCGCCAGCCTTGGGACATTAGGCGCCGGGGAGCTGTTTTTT
CASLGTLGAGELFF
>TRBJ2-7|.|.|TRBV11-2
TGTGCCAGCAGCTTAACCAGCGGGCCTGACTTCGAGCAGTACTTC
CASSLTSGPDFEQYF
>TRBJ2-2|TRBD2|.|TRBV28
TGTGCCAGCAGTGGGACTAGCGGGAAGGTGAGGGAGCTGTTTTTT
CASSGTSGKVRELFF
>TRBJ1-4|.|.|TRBV4-1
TGCGCCAGCAGCCAAGGACAGGTAGAGGAAAAACTGTTTTTT
CASSQGQVEEKLFF
>TRBJ2-3|.|.|TRBV7-2
TGTGCCAGCAGCTTATTTGGGACGGGCACAGATACGCAGTATTTT
CASSLFGTGTDTQYF
>TRBJ2-2|.|.|TRBV10-3
TGTGCCATCAAGGGTTCGGGCAGATCAAACACCGGGGAGCTGTTTTTT
CAIKGSGRSNTGELFF
>TRBJ2-1|TRBD2|.|TRBV2
TGTGCCAGTAGGGCGGGGGAATACAATGAGCAGTTCTTC
CASRAGEYNEQFF
>TRBJ1-1|TRBD1|.|TRBV5-4
TGTGCCAGCAGCTCAAAACAGGGGGCCCGGAACACTGAAGCTTTCTTT
CASSSKQGARNTEAFF
>TRBJ1-1|.|.|TRBV30
TGTGCCTGGAGTTCTTCCTCTGGCTCCAATACGTTT
CAWSSSSGSNTF
>TRBJ2-7|.|.|TRBV28
TGTGCCAGCACTGCAGAGAGGGGCTGGTACGAGCAGTACTTC
CASTAERGWYEQYF
>TRBJ2-2|.|.|TRBV19
TGTGCCAGTAGTATAACACAGACAGGCGGGGAGCTGTTTTTT
CASSITQTGGELFF
>TRBJ2-3|TRBD2|.|TRBV29-1
TGCAGCGTAGGGACTAGCGGGGGCACAGATACGCAGTATTTT
CSVGTSGGTDTQYF